This entry lists 30 T cell receptor beta chains sequenced from one sample in a study of cytomegalovirus exposure and HLA in healthy donors. The data were produced by immunoSEQ multiplex PCR, yet TCRdb's version contains in-frame clones alone and is incomplete. The top ten hold around 3% of the sample, which has about 240,000 clones, around 87% seen once. Specimen: PBMCs. The receptors here all came from a man in his late teens or twenties in good health and CMV-seronegative.

The chain carries TRBV4-1 and TRBJ2-5, with D tentatively TRBD2 (6 bases). Trimming left V 2 bases short and J 5 bases short, with 12 bases between. CDR3 length: 14 residues. CDR1 and CDR2 (germline): MGHRA, YSYEKL. The CDR3 sequence is CASSQSRRVETQYF. DNA of the CDR3: TGCGCCAGCAGCCAATCGCGGAGGGTCGAGACCCAGTACTTC.

The CDR3 protein is CASRKLAGGPPGELFF. The CDR3 bases are TGTGCCAGCAGGAAACTAGCGGGAGGGCCCCCCGGGGAGCTGTTTTTT. The chain is built from TRBV11-2 and TRBJ2-2; TRBD2 matches at 13 bases. The V gene's germline CDR1 is SGHAT and CDR2 FQNNGV. J lost 6 bases, V lost 6 bases, and 7 bases had no gene match. The CDR3 contains 16 residues.

The chain uses TRBV28 and TRBJ2-7; D remains unclear. This CDR3 contains 12 residues. The germline V and J ends were trimmed by 2 bases and 7 bases, with 9 bases remaining between them. CDR1 MDHEN and CDR2 SYDVKM come from the germline V gene. CDR3 in amino acids: CASSLLLREQYF. CDR3 DNA sequence: TGTGCCAGCAGTTTACTTCTTCGTGAGCAGTACTTC.

The rearrangement links TRBV7-3 to TRBJ2-6; 8 bases agree with TRBD2. J lost 2 bases, V lost 5 bases, and 5 bases had no gene match. Germline CDR1 and CDR2: SGHTA and FQGTGA. CDR3 length: 16 residues. CDR3 in amino acids: CASSEALAAGANVLTF. The DNA of the CDR3 is TGTGCCAGCAGCGAGGCACTAGCGGCTGGGGCCAACGTCCTGACTTTC.

The CDR3 DNA reads TGTGCCAGCAGTCCCTTAGCGGGGGTCACAGATACGCAGTATTTT. This encodes CASSPLAGVTDTQYF. The chain carries TRBV27 and TRBJ2-3; 9 bases are shared with TRBD2. This CDR3 has 15 amino acids. Germline CDR1 MNHEY, CDR2 SMNVEV (reference sequence). Trimming at V came to 5 bases and at J to 2 bases, leaving 5 bases not matched to a gene.

The chain employs TRBV6-6 and TRBJ1-3; a possible D gene is TRBD1 (5 bases). CDR3 length: 15 amino acids. V was shortened by 5 bases and J by 2 bases, with 13 bases between the two germline ends. Germline CDR1 and CDR2: MNHNY and SVGAGI (reference sequence). The CDR3: CASSDADSTGNTIYF. Written as DNA, the CDR3 is TGTGCCAGCAGTGACGCCGACAGCACTGGAAACACCATATATTTT.

The genes are TRBV11-2 and TRBJ1-2; a possible D gene is TRBD1 (6 bases). The V gene's germline CDR1 is SGHAT and CDR2 FQNNGV. The CDR3 covers 11 residues. The V end was cut by 6 bases, the J end by 7 bases, with 9 bases between. CDR3 in DNA: TGTGCCAGCAGTTTCAGGGGTGGCTACACCTTC. Protein product: CASSFRGGYTF.

There are a few counts of this clone. J is TRBJ2-2 and V is TRBV14; D ambiguous. Germline V gene lookup returns CDR1 SGHDN and CDR2 FVKESK. Between the trimmed V and J ends, which lost 4 bases and 8 bases, there was a span of 14 bases. The CDR3 sequence is 14 residues long. The CDR3: CASSPGLLKGELFF. CDR3 nucleotides: TGTGCCAGCAGCCCTGGGCTCCTCAAAGGGGAGCTGTTTTTT.

The rearrangement joins TRBV7-2 to TRBJ1-5; 7 bases map to TRBD1. The V and J ends lost 2 bases and 3 bases, in that order; junction bases with no gene match: 4. The germline CDR1 and CDR2 sequences are SGHTA and FQGNSA. The CDR3 consists of 15 residues. The CDR3 is CASSLLGQSNQPQHF. DNA of the CDR3: TGTGCCAGCAGCTTATTGGGACAGTCCAATCAGCCCCAGCATTTT. Looking up the rest from reference TRBV7-2 and TRBJ1-5 gives the full variable domain: GAGVSQSPSNKVTEKGKDVELRCDPISGHTALYWYRQSLGQGLEFLIYFQGNSAPDKSGLPSDRFSAERTGGSVSTLTIQRTQQEDSAVYLCASSLLGQSNQPQHFGDGTRLSIL.

The chain employs TRBV25-1 and TRBJ2-3, with TRBD2 matching over 12 bases. Germline CDR1 and CDR2: MGHDK and SYGVNS. The CDR3 extends over 15 amino acids. The V segment lost 6 bases and the J segment 1 base; nucleotides outside the gene matches: 2. The CDR3 sequence is CASSRLAGGTDTQYF. Here the CDR3 DNA reads TGTGCCAGCAGCCGACTAGCGGGAGGCACAGATACGCAGTATTTT.

Only one count was recorded for this clone. The V and J genes are TRBV28 and TRBJ2-2; perhaps TRBD2 as D (6 bases). V lost 3 bases, J lost 4 bases, and 9 bases lay in between. Germline-derived CDR1 and CDR2 are MDHEN and SYDVKM. There are 14 residues in the CDR3. The CDR3 DNA sequence: TGTGCCAGCAGTTTGGCCGGGAGCACCGGGGAGCTGTTTTTT. Translation: CASSLAGSTGELFF.

This clone was found once. The V call is TRBV5-1, the J call TRBJ1-1; a possible D gene is TRBD1 (6 bases). The CDR3 sequence is 15 residues long. V was trimmed by 0 bases and J by 4 bases, leaving 13 bases between them. Germline V CDR1 and CDR2: SGHRS, YFSETQ. This CDR3 reads CASSLGPGAGTEAFF. DNA of the CDR3: TGCGCCAGCAGCTTGGGACCAGGGGCCGGCACTGAAGCTTTCTTT.

V is TRBV15 and J is TRBJ2-7; TRBD2 aligns across 8 bases. CDR1 is LNHNV and CDR2 is YYDKDF in the germline V gene (reference sequence). Trimming took 8 bases from V and 2 from J; bases not matched to a gene: 5. CDR3 length: 13 residues. The CDR3 nucleotides are TGTGCCACCGGGGAGCGGGAGACCTACGAGCAGTACTTC. This codes for CATGERETYEQYF.

There are a few counts of this clone. This chain links TRBV4-3 with TRBJ2-7; a weak D match, TRBD1 (7 bases). V lost 3 bases to trimming and J lost 4 bases, with 16 bases between them. The CDR3 spans 15 residues. Germline values: CDR1 LGHNA, CDR2 YSLEER. The CDR3 here is CASSQVPQGGYEQYF. The CDR3 region has the DNA TGCGCCAGCAGCCAGGTTCCCCAGGGGGGATACGAGCAGTACTTC.

The V gene is TRBV2, the J gene TRBJ2-2; 7 bases fit TRBD1. Looked up from germline, CDR1 is SNHLY and CDR2 is FYNNEI. The CDR3 sequence is 15 residues long. The J segment lost 0 bases and the V segment lost 7 bases, leaving 5 bases of the junction unmatched. The CDR3 region has the DNA TGTGCCAGCAAACTAGACAGGGCGAACACCGGGGAGCTGTTTTTT. Encoded protein: CASKLDRANTGELFF.

The chain joins TRBV14 to TRBJ2-7; TRBD2 is a possible D gene (5 bases). With 4 bases removed from V and 5 bases from J, the gap between germline ends came to 12 bases. The CDR3 is 13 amino acids. CDR1 is SGHDN and CDR2 is FVKESK in the germline V gene. The CDR3 DNA follows: TGTGCCAGCAGCCCCCAGCGGAGGAACGAGCAGTACTTC. Its translation: CASSPQRRNEQYF.

V and J are TRBV7-2 and TRBJ1-3; D is possibly TRBD1 (5 bases). With 2 bases removed from V and 2 bases from J, the gap between germline ends came to 10 bases. The CDR3 has 15 residues. Germline V gene lookup returns CDR1 SGHTA and CDR2 FQGNSA. CDR3 residues: CASSLQGNPGNTIYF. The CDR3 DNA follows: TGTGCCAGCAGCTTACAGGGAAATCCTGGAAACACCATATATTTT.

V and J are TRBV4-1 and TRBJ2-7; TRBD1 aligns across 7 bases. Trimming took 6 bases from V and 2 from J; bases not matched to a gene: 7. The CDR3 covers 14 residues. Germline V CDR1 and CDR2: MGHRA, YSYEKL. The CDR3 DNA reads TGCGCCAGCAGACAGGGGATATGGGCCTACGAGCAGTACTTC. Its translation: CASRQGIWAYEQYF.

The chain couples TRBV7-2 to TRBJ2-7; 7 bases fit TRBD1. Germline V gene sequence: CDR1 SGHTA, CDR2 FQGNSA. The CDR3 consists of 14 residues. J gave up 1 base and V 7 bases, and 7 bases lay outside the gene matches. CDR3 region: CASNLQQGSYEQYF. DNA of the CDR3: TGTGCCAGCAACCTCCAACAGGGGTCCTACGAGCAGTACTTC. Using reference TRBV7-2 and TRBJ2-7 for the parts outside the CDR3, the full variable domain is GAGVSQSPSNKVTEKGKDVELRCDPISGHTALYWYRQSLGQGLEFLIYFQGNSAPDKSGLPSDRFSAERTGGSVSTLTIQRTQQEDSAVYLCASNLQQGSYEQYFGPGTRLTVT.

The chain joins TRBV2 to TRBJ2-3, with D maybe TRBD2 (6 bases). This CDR3 region has 15 residues. Germline CDR1 SNHLY, CDR2 FYNNEI. The V and J ends lost 4 bases and 1 base respectively, with 12 bases between them. In nucleotides, the CDR3 is TGTGCCAGCAGTGGAGGAGGGGTGGGCACAGATACGCAGTATTTT. The encoded protein is CASSGGGVGTDTQYF.

V is TRBV5-4 and J is TRBJ2-7, with 7 bases that match TRBD2. The length of the CDR3 is 14 residues. Germline values: CDR1 SGHNT, CDR2 YYREEE (reference sequence). The junction had 3 bases not matched to a gene; V was cut back by 1 base and J by 2 bases. The CDR3 coding sequence is TGTGCCAGCAGCTTGAATGGGGGGGCCTACGAGCAGTACTTC. This encodes CASSLNGGAYEQYF.

This clone was recorded only once. V is TRBV18 and J is TRBJ1-1; D perhaps matches TRBD1 (5 bases). This CDR3 contains 15 residues. Per germline, CDR1 KGHSH and CDR2 LQKENI. Trimming pared 5 bases from V and 5 bases from J, leaving 18 bases between. In nucleotides, the CDR3 is TGTGCCAGCTCATCGACGAGCGGGGCGCGGACTGAAGCTTTCTTT. Its translation is CASSSTSGARTEAFF. The full variable domain, in which reference TRBV18 and TRBJ1-1 provide the parts outside the CDR3, is NAGVMQNPRHLVRRRGQEARLRCSPMKGHSHVYWYRQLPEEGLKFMVYLQKENIIDESGMPKERFSAEFPKEGPSILRIQQVVRGDSAAYFCASSSTSGARTEAFFGQGTRLTVV.

This chain connects TRBV28 to TRBJ1-6; tentatively, D is TRBD1 (6 bases). The length of the CDR3 is 15 residues. CDR1 is MDHEN, CDR2 SYDVKM, per germline. V lost 6 bases and J lost 7, with 16 bases in between. CDR3 residues: CASSGGQGLNSPLHF. As DNA, the CDR3 is TGTGCCAGCAGCGGGGGGCAGGGTTTGAATTCACCCCTCCACTTT.

The CDR3 spells CASQPLAGGPYEQYF. The CDR3 nucleotides read TGTGCCAGTCAACCGCTAGCGGGGGGCCCCTACGAGCAGTACTTC. This chain links TRBV7-9 with TRBJ2-7, with TRBD2 identical over 11 bases. This CDR3 comprises 15 residues. The germline CDR1 and CDR2 sequences are SEHNR and FQNEAQ (reference sequence). The V and J ends lost 9 bases and 2 bases, in that order; junction bases with no gene match: 9.

The V call is TRBV11-3, the J call TRBJ2-1; 12 bases agree with TRBD2. The V and J ends lost 0 bases and 3 bases, in that order; junction bases with no gene match: 3. This CDR3 contains 17 residues. CDR1 is SGHNT and CDR2 is YENEEA in the germline V gene. In DNA, the CDR3 is TGTGCCAGCAGCTTAGATCTGGGACTAGCGGGCTACAATGAGCAGTTCTTC. Translating gives CASSLDLGLAGYNEQFF. The complete variable domain, with remaining parts taken from reference TRBV11-3 and TRBJ2-1, reads EAGVVQSPRYKIIEKKQPVAFWCNPISGHNTLYWYLQNLGQGPELLIRYENEEAVDDSQLPKDRFSAERLKGVDSTLKIQPAELGDSAVYLCASSLDLGLAGYNEQFFGPGTRLTVL.

CDR3 protein: CASSLWDRVRSGANVLTF. The CDR3 DNA reads as TGTGCCAGCAGTTTATGGGACAGGGTCCGCTCTGGGGCCAACGTCCTGACTTTC. The V call is TRBV27, the J call TRBJ2-6, with TRBD1 matching over 9 bases. There are 18 residues in the CDR3. Looked up from germline, CDR1 is MNHEY and CDR2 is SMNVEV (reference sequence). The V segment lost 1 base and the J segment 0 bases; nucleotides outside the gene matches: 4.

CDR3: CASRSQASGAFF. The DNA of the CDR3 is TGTGCCAGCAGGTCTCAGGCGTCGGGGGCTTTCTTT. The chain employs TRBV28 and TRBJ1-1; D ambiguous. V was pared by 6 bases and J by 11 bases, with 16 bases between. Germline CDR1 is MDHEN and CDR2 is SYDVKM. The CDR3 loop spans 12 amino acids.

This clone was recorded only once. The chain links TRBV4-1 to TRBJ1-2; TRBD1 is a possible D gene (5 bases). Germline V gene lookup returns CDR1 MGHRA and CDR2 YSYEKL. V was trimmed by 3 bases and J by 5 bases, leaving 10 bases between them. The CDR3 sequence is 13 residues long. CDR3 in amino acids: CASSQTVGYGYTF. Here the CDR3 DNA reads TGCGCCAGCAGCCAGACAGTTGGGTATGGCTACACCTTC.

V usage is TRBV27 and J usage is TRBJ1-4; D uncertain. V was pared by 0 bases and J by 4 bases, with 9 bases between. Germline loops: CDR1 MNHEY, CDR2 SMNVEV (reference sequence). The CDR3 covers 15 residues. CDR3 nucleotides: TGTGCCAGCAGTTTATCTCGTCTCCGTAATGAAAAACTGTTTTTT. This codes for CASSLSRLRNEKLFF.

This clone was detected once. This chain connects TRBV28 to TRBJ2-1, with 10 bases aligning to TRBD2. The junction had 15 bases not matched to a gene; V was cut back by 4 bases and J by 0 bases. CDR3 size: 20 residues. Germline V CDR1 and CDR2: MDHEN, SYDVKM. CDR3 loop: CASSSLLLAGSKTSYNEQFF. The CDR3 coding sequence is TGTGCCAGCAGTTCTCTGTTACTAGCGGGAAGCAAGACCTCCTACAATGAGCAGTTCTTC.